These 4 T cell receptor beta chains originate from one sample sequenced in a study of blood T cell repertoires in COVID-19. The table came from immunoSEQ multiplex PCR; TCRdb's copy has only in-frame clones and leaves some out. Of 250,000 to 400,000 clones in the sample, approximately 87% are singletons; the top ten hold roughly 2.9%. Material for sequencing was peripheral blood. The receptors were gathered from a woman aged 25 to 39 with COVID-19, enrolled during active disease.

The V call is TRBV12-2, the J call TRBJ2-1; the table's D call, TRBD2, was not checked against the DNA. TRBV12-2 is a recognized pseudogene. This CDR3 is 17 amino acids long. The CDR3 spells CASRLGRRTSGLNEQFF. The CDR3 coding sequence is TGTGCAAGTCGCTTAGGCCGACGGACTAGCGGGCTCAATGAGCAGTTCTTC.

A word on this clone: The same CDR3 is also encoded by other DNA sequences in this sample. The CDR3 reads CASSLNSYNEQFF. The DNA for the CDR3 is TGTGCCAGCAGTTTAAACAGTTACAATGAGCAGTTCTTC. The chain has TRBV12-3 or TRBV12-4 and TRBJ2-1; D gene ambiguous. The V end lost 2 bases, the J end lost 4 bases, and 6 bases lay between the germline ends. CDR3 length: 13 amino acids.

The chain uses TRBV30 and TRBJ1-1; perhaps TRBD1 as D (5 bases). The CDR3 runs to 13 residues. Between the trimmed V and J ends, which lost 4 bases and 0 bases, there was a span of 9 bases. Germline loops: CDR1 GTSNPN, CDR2 SVGIG (reference sequence). CDR3 in amino acids: CAWTGRMNTEAFF. The CDR3 region has the DNA TGTGCCTGGACAGGGAGGATGAACACTGAAGCTTTCTTT.

The chain employs TRBV3-1 (or the pseudogene TRBV3-2) and TRBJ1-3; no reliable D call. Trimming pared 3 bases from V and 0 bases from J, leaving 12 bases between. The V gene's germline CDR1 is LGHDT and CDR2 YNNKEL (reference sequence). The CDR3 spans 16 residues. CDR3 amino acids: CASSQAGRSSGNTIYF. The CDR3 region has the DNA TGTGCCAGCAGCCAGGCCGGCCGGAGCTCTGGAAACACCATATATTTT.